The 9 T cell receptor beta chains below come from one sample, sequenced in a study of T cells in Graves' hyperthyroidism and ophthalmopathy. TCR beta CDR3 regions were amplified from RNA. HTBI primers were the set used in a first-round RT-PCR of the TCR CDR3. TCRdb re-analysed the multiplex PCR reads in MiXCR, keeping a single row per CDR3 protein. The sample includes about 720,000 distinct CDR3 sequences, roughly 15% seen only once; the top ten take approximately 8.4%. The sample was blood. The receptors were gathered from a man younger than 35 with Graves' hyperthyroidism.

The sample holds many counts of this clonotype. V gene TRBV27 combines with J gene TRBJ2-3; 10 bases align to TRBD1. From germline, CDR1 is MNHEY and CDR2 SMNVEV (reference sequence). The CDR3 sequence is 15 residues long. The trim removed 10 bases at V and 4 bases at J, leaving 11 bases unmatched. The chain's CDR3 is CATGGDRGSSDTQYF. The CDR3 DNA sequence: TGTGCCACAGGGGGGGACAGGGGAAGTTCAGATACGCAGTATTTT.

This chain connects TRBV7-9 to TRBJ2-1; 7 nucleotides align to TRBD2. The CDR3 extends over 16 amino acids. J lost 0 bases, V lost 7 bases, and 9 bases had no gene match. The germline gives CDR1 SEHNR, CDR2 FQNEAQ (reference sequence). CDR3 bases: TGTGCCAGCACCATACAACTAGCGTACTCCTACAATGAGCAGTTCTTC. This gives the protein CASTIQLAYSYNEQFF.

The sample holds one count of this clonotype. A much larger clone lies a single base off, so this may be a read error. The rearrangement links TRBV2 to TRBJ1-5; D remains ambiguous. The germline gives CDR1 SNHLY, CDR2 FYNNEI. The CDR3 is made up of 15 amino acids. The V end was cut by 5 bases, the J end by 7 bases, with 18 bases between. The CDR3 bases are TGTGCCAGCAGTTACTGGCGGGGTGAAGGGCAGCCCCAGCATTTT. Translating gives CASSYWRGEGQPQHF.

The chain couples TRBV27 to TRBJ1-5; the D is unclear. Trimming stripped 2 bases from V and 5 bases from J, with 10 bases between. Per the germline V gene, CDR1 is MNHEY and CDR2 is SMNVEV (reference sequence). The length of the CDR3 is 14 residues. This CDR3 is CASSLGVYDQPQHF. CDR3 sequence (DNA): TGTGCCAGCAGTTTAGGAGTTTATGATCAGCCCCAGCATTTT.

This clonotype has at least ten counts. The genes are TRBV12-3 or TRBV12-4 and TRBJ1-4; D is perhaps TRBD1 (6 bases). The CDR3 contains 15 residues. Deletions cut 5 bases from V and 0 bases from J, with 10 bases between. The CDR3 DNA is TGTGCCAGCAGTACCCGGACAGCAACTAATGAAAAACTGTTTTTT. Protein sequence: CASSTRTATNEKLFF.

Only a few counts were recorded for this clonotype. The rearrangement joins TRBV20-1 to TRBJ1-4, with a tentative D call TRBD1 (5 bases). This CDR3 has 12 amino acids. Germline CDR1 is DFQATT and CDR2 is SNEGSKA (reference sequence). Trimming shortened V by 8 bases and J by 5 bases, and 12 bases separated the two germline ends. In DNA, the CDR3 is TGCAGTAACCGGGGCGTAAATGAAAAACTGTTTTTT. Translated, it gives CSNRGVNEKLFF.

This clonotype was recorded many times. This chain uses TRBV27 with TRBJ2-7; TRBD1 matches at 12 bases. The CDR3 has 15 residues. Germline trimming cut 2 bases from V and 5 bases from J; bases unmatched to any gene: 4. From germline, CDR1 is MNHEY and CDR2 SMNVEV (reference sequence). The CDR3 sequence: CASSLEGTGGNEQYF. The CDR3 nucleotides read TGTGCCAGCAGTTTAGAGGGGACAGGGGGCAACGAGCAGTACTTC.

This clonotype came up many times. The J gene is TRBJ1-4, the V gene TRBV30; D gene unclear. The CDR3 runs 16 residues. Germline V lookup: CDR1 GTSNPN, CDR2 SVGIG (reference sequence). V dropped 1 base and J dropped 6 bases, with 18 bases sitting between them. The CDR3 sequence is CAWSDMAGNPYEKLFF. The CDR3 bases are TGTGCCTGGAGTGATATGGCGGGCAACCCCTATGAAAAACTGTTTTTT.

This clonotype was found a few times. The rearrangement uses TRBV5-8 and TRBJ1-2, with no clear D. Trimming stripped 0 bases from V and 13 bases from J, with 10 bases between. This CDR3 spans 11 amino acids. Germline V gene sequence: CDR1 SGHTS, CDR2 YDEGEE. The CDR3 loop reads CASSLGPGFTF. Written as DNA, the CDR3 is TGTGCCAGCAGCTTGGGTCCTGGGTTCACCTTC.